The T cell receptor (beta chain) described here comes from a study of beta chain features in type 1 diabetes. Study results and caveats: Junctions at VDJ sites from type 1 diabetes patients had fewer insertions and more deletions. Equally in patients and controls, PCR might preferentially amplify shorter templates.

Trimming took 5 bases from V and 6 from J, leaving 19 bases between them. The CDR3 has 16 amino acids. The germline gives CDR1 SGHAT, CDR2 FQNNGV. Worth noting for this clone: Its antigen is not known.

Reverse transcription of all isolated RNA meant that expressed TCRB transcripts were sequenced. Using immunoSEQ multiplex PCR, the repertoire was profiled, and TCRdb retains in-frame clones only, with some absent. The sample lists 15,000 to 17,000 clones, over 40% seen once, with roughly 0.56% in the top ten. Sorting gave populations that all exceeded 95% purity. This TCR was recovered from a woman aged 40 to 50 in good health. Sequencing used stem cell memory CD4+ T cells from blood. The chain is built from TRBV11-2 and TRBJ2-2, with D perhaps matching TRBD2 (6 bases). CDR3 amino acids: CASSDNERRAPGELFF. In nucleotides, the CDR3 is TGTGCCAGCAGCGACAATGAGCGGAGGGCGCCCGGGGAGCTGTTTTTT.